This T cell receptor beta chain stems from a study of T cell responses to AZD1222 COVID-19 vaccine. Assay: immunoSEQ multiplex PCR; the TCRdb copy retains only in-frame clones and omits some. The data contain around 150,000 clones, about nine tenths of them singletons. This clone showed up just once. V was clipped by 9 bases and J by 6 bases; unmatched bases: 11. The germline CDR1 and CDR2 sequences are SNHLY and FYNNEI. The CDR3 totals 15 residues. The clonotype was recovered from an adult who received the AZD1222 COVID-19 vaccine. The genes are TRBV2 and TRBJ2-1; TRBD2 matches at 10 bases. Sequencing was performed on peripheral blood, taken 28 days after the second AZD1222 dose. Here the CDR3 DNA reads TGTGCCAGTCGGGCCGGGACTAGCGTCTTCAATGAGCAGTTCTTC. Translation gives CASRAGTSVFNEQFF.